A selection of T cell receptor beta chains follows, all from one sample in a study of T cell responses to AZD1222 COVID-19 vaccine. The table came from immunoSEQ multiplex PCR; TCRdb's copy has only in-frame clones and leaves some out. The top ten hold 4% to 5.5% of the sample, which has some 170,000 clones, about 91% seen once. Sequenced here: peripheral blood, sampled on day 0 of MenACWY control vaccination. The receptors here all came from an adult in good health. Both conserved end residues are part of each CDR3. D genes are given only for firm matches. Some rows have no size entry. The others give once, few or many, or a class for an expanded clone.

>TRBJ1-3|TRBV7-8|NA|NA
TGTGCCAGCAGCTTAAGGTGGGGAGGAGGCTCTGGAAACACCATATATTTT
CASSLRWGGGSGNTIYF
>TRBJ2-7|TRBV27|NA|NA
TGTGCCAGCAGTATTACCAGGATTTCCTACGAGCAGTACTTC
CASSITRISYEQYF
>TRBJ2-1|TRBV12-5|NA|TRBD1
TGTGCTAGTGGTTTAGTGACAGGGGGCTACAATGAGCAGTTCTTC
CASGLVTGGYNEQFF
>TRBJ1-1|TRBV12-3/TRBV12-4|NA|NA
TGTGCCAGCCTGGAAGGGGGGGAAGCTTTCTTT
CASLEGGEAFF
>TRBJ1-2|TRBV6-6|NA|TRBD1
TGTGCCAGCAGCCCCTCAAAGACAGGGACCGGCTACACCTTC
CASSPSKTGTGYTF
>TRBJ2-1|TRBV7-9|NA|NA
TGTGCCAGCAGCCTTGGTGCGGACAATGAGCAGTTCTTC
CASSLGADNEQFF
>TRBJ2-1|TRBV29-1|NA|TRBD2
TGCAGCGTTGTCCGGACTAGCGGTGAGCAGTTCTTC
CSVVRTSGEQFF
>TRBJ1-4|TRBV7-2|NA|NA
TGTGCCAGCAGCTTAGTGGGTGGGGGTACTAATGAAAAACTGTTTTTT
CASSLVGGGTNEKLFF
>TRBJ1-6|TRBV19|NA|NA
TGTGCCAGTAGTATGGAGAGCTCCTATAATTCACCCCTCCACTTT
CASSMESSYNSPLHF
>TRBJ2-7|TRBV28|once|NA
TGTGCCAGCAGTTTGATTACAGTGGCAGGAGAGCAGTACTTC
CASSLITVAGEQYF
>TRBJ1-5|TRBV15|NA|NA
TGTGCCACCAGCAGAGATTTGGCTCAGCCCCAGCATTTT
CATSRDLAQPQHF
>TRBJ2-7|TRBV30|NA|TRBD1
TGTGCCTGGAGTACAGGGGGCAGCGTCTACGAGCAGTACTTC
CAWSTGGSVYEQYF
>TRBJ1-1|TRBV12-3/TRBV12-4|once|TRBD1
TGTGCCAGCAGTTTTGCACAGGGGACTGAAGCTTTCTTT
CASSFAQGTEAFF
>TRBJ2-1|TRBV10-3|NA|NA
TGTGCCATCAGTGAGGCTAGCGTCAATGAGCAGTTCTTC
CAISEASVNEQFF
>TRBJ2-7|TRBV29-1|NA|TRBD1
TGCAGCGCCCTTGGGGGAGGACAGGGGTTATACGAGCAGTACTTC
CSALGGGQGLYEQYF
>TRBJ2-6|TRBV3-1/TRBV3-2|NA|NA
TGTGCCAGCAGCCAAGATCGCGCAGGGGTGCCTGGGGCCAACGTCCTGACTTTC
CASSQDRAGVPGANVLTF
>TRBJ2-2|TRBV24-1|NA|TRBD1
TGTGCCACTCAAGACAGGGTGGTTCCCGGGGAGCTGTTTTTT
CATQDRVVPGELFF
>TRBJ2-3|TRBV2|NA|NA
TGTGCCAGCAGTGAGGGGACTCCTGGCACAGATACGCAGTATTTT
CASSEGTPGTDTQYF
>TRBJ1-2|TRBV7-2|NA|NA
TGTGCCAGCAGCACGACTAACACCGCCTATGGCTACACCTTC
CASSTTNTAYGYTF
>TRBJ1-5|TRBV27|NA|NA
TGTGCCAGCAGTTTAGGGGGGATCCATAGCAATCAGCCCCAGCATTTT
CASSLGGIHSNQPQHF
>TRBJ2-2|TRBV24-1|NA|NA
TGTGCCACCAGTGCCGGGGGTTCGAACACCGGGGAGCTGTTTTTT
CATSAGGSNTGELFF
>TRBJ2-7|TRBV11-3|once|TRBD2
TGTGCCAGCAGCTTAGTAGTTGCGGGAGGTTCCGAGCAGTACTTC
CASSLVVAGGSEQYF
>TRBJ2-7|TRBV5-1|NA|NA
TGCGCCAGCAGCCCCGATACCTACGAGGGGCAGTACTTC
CASSPDTYEGQYF
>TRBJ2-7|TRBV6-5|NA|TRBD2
TGTGCCAGCACCCTGGGACTAGCTTACTACGAGCAGTACTTC
CASTLGLAYYEQYF
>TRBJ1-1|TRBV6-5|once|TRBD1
TGTGCCAGCAGTTCCGCCAGGGGACAGTTGAACACTGAAGCTTTCTTT
CASSSARGQLNTEAFF
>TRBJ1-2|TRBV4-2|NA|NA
TGTGCCAGCAGCCAAGATTATAGGGACGGCGGTGGCTACACCTTC
CASSQDYRDGGGYTF
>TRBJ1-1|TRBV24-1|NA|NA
TGTGCCACCTCCCGGGCAGGGAAGGGCTCTGAAGCTTTCTTT
CATSRAGKGSEAFF
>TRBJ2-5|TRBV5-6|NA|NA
TGTGCCAGCAGCCTTCCGGACTATAGAGAGACCCAGTACTTC
CASSLPDYRETQYF
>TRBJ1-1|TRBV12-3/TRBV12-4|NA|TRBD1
TGTGCCAGCAGACAGGGGGGGTACACTGAAGCTTTCTTT
CASRQGGYTEAFF
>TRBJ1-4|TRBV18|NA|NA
TGTGCCAGCTCACCGGACTTACTTAGGACTGCAACTAATGAAAAACTGTTTTTT
CASSPDLLRTATNEKLFF
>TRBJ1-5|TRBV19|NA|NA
TGTGCCAGTAGTTCCGCCAGGGTCCAGCCCCAGCATTTT
CASSSARVQPQHF
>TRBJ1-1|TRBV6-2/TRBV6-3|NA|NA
TGTGCCAGCAGTCCGGGGGCAGGCTGGAACACTGAAGCTTTCTTT
CASSPGAGWNTEAFF
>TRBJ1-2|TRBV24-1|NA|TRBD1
TGTGCCACCAGCCGGGACAGTACTAACTATGGCTACACCTTC
CATSRDSTNYGYTF